Sequencing of this TCR beta chain was carried out in a study of T cells expressing NK-cell markers. Overall study: Beta-chain profiling covered CD3+CD56+NKG2C+, CD3+CD56+NKG2C- and CD3+CD56-NKG2C+ sorted subsets. Study findings and constraints: It was still unclear whether expanded NKG2C+ T cell clones were HCMV specific. Five or six donors showed dominant NKG2C+ clonotypes comprising roughly 1.0-7.0% of their CD8+ T cells.

A note on this clonotype: Its antigen is not identified.

This CDR3 is built from 12 residues. Germline loops: CDR1 SQVTM, CDR2 ANQGSEA. Libraries used 5'RACE template switching adding universal primer site and UMIs. TCRdb reprocessed the 5' RACE reads, keeping one entry per CDR3 protein, no DNA. The sample table sets out about 460,000 distinct CDR3 sequences. The sequenced material came from blood T cells: a sorted CD56 or NKG2C T cell subset, CD4+ or CD8+ T cells, or bulk PBMC T cells (not recorded which). The TCR originated in a woman in her fifties or sixties in good health. The chain employs TRBV29-1 and TRBJ2-1; TCRdb's assignment of TRBD2 cannot be checked, as there is no DNA. The CDR3 sequence is CSVGGGITEQFF.